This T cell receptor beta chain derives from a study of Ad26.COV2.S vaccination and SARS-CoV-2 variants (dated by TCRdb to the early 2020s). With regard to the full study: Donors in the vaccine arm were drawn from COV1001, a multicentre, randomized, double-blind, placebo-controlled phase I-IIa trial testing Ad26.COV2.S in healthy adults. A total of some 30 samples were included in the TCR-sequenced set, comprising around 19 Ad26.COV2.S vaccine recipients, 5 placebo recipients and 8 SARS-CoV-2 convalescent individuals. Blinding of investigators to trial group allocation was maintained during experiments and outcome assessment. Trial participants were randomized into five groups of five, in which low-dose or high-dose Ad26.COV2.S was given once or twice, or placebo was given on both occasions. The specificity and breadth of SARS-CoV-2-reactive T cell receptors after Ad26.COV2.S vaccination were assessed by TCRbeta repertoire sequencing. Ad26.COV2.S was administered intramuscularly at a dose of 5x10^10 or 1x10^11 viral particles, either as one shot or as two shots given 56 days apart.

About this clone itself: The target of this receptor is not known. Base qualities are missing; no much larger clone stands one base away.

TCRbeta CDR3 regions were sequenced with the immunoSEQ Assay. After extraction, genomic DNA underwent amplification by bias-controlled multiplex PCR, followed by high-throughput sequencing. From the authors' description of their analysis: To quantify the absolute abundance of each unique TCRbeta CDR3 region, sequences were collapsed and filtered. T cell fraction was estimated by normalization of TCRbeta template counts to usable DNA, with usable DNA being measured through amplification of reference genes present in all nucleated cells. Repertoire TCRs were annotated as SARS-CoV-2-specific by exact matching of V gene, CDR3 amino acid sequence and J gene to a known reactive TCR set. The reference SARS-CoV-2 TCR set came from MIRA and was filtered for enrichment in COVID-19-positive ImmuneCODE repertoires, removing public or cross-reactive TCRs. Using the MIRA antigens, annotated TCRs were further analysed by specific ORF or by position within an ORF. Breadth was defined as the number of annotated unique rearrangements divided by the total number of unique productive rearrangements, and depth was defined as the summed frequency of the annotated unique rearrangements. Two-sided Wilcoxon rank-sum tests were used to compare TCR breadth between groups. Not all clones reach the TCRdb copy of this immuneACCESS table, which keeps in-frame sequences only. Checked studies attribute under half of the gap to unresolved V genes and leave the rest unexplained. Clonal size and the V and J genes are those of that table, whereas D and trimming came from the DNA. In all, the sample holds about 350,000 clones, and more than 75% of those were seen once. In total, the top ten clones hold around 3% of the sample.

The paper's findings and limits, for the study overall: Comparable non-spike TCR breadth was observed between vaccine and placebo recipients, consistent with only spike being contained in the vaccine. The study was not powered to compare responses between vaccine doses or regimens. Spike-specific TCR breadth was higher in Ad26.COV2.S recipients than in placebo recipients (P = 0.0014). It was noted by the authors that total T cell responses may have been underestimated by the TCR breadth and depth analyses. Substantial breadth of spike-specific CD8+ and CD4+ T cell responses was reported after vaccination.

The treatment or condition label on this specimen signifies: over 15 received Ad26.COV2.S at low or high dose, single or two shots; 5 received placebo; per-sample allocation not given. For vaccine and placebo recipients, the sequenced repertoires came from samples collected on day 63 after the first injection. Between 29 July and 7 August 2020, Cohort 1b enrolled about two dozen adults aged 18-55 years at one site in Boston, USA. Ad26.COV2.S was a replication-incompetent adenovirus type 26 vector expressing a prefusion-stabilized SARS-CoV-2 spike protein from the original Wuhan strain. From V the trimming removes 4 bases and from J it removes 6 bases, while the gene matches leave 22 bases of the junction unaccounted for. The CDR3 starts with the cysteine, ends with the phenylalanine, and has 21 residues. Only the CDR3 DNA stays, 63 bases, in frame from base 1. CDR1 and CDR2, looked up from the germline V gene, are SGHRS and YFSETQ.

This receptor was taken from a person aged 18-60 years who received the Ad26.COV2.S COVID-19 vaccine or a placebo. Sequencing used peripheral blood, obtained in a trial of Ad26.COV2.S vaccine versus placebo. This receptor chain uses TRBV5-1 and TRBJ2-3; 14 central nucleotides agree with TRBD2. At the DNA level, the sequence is TGCGCCAGCAGCCGTGGACTAGCGGGGGGTGTTCATCTCGGTGCTTTGGATACGCAGTATTTT. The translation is CASSRGLAGGVHLGALDTQYF.